This T cell receptor (beta chain) was retrieved from a study of T cells in Graves' hyperthyroidism and ophthalmopathy. Study details: Peripheral blood sampling occurred at initial diagnosis, before any treatment. General study findings and limits: The authors' 13 V-J model separated ophthalmopathy from stable hyperthyroidism. Most thyroid clonotypes that were expanded above 0.001 also turned up in blood.

Trimming pared 2 bases from V and 0 bases from J, leaving 17 bases between. This CDR3 is 18 amino acids long. Per the germline V gene, CDR1 is LNHDA and CDR2 is SQIVND (reference sequence). Calling Graves' hyperthyroidism stable meant ophthalmopathy did not progress within 18 months. TCR beta CDR3 sequences were amplified from RNA transcripts. RT-PCR in the first round (using the HTBI primer set) targeted the TCR CDR3. TCRdb processed the multiplex PCR reads anew with MiXCR; each CDR3 protein has one entry. The sample has about 700,000 distinct CDR3 sequences; 13% to 15% are singletons. This clonotype was seen at least ten times. Its antigen is not known.

The receptor's source is a woman under 30 with Graves' hyperthyroidism. The sequencing sample was made of blood. The J gene is TRBJ2-1, the V gene TRBV19, with TRBD1 as a possible D gene (5 bases). CDR3 nucleotide sequence: TGTGCCAGTAGTATACTCCCAGGGCGCCGCCGCTCCTACAATGAGCAGTTCTTC. It yields the protein CASSILPGRRRSYNEQFF.